These 29 T cell receptor beta chains originate from one sample sequenced in a study of cytotoxic CD8 clonotypes in ibrutinib-treated CLL (dated by TCRdb to about 2021). Library creation used the immunoSEQ multiplex PCR assay. In its TCRdb copy, this immuneACCESS table keeps in-frame sequences only and misses some clones. Where compared with another copy, unresolved V genes explain less than half of these, and the others have no known cause. The sample has 150,000 or so clones on record, roughly 90% of them singletons. More than 2.5% of the sample comes from the top ten. The time point label for this specimen denotes: progressive disease on ibrutinib. The sequencing here drew on PBMCs, taken at disease progression, from a patient treated with ibrutinib. The source of these receptors is a human donor with chronic lymphocytic leukemia.

The chain recombines TRBV4-1 with TRBJ1-4; TRBD1 might be the D (6 bases). This CDR3 contains 16 residues. CDR1 and CDR2 from the germline V gene are MGHRA and YSYEKL. Trimming cost V 1 base and J 8 bases, with 17 bases left between them. CDR3 DNA sequence: TGCGCCAGCAGCCAAGGAGACGGGGGGCTCGAGGAAAAACTGTTTTTT. The encoded protein is CASSQGDGGLEEKLFF.

The chain combines TRBV7-9 with TRBJ2-7; 9 bases are shared with TRBD1. V was clipped by 5 bases and J by 7 bases; unmatched bases: 9. There are 14 residues in the CDR3. Germline CDR1 SEHNR, CDR2 FQNEAQ (reference sequence). The CDR3 is CASSRIQGAMEQYF. CDR3 in DNA: TGTGCCAGCAGCCGTATACAGGGGGCCATGGAGCAGTACTTC. Drawing the rest from reference TRBV7-9 and TRBJ2-7, the complete variable domain is DTGVSQNPRHKITKRGQNVTFRCDPISEHNRLYWYRQTLGQGPEFLTYFQNEAQLEKSRLLSDRFSAERPKGSFSTLEIQRTEQGDSAMYLCASSRIQGAMEQYFGPGTRLTVT.

The chain joins TRBV25-1 to TRBJ2-2; 9 bases map to TRBD1. Germline V lookup: CDR1 MGHDK, CDR2 SYGVNS. The V gene end was trimmed by 6 bases and the J gene end by 3 bases; junction bases not matched to a gene: 8. This CDR3 contains 16 residues. The CDR3 is CASRLDRGTYTGELFF. CDR3 nucleotide sequence: TGTGCCAGCAGGCTCGACAGGGGGACCTACACCGGGGAGCTGTTTTTT. The entire variable domain, with the rest obtained from reference TRBV25-1 and TRBJ2-2, is as follows: EADIYQTPRYLVIGTGKKITLECSQTMGHDKMYWYQQDPGMELHLIHYSYGVNSTEKGDLSSESTVSRIRTEHFPLTLESARPSHTSQYLCASRLDRGTYTGELFFGEGSRLTVL.

This chain links TRBV6-5 with TRBJ2-7; 10 bases agree with TRBD1. The CDR3 has 15 amino acids. Germline-derived CDR1 and CDR2 are MNHEY and SVGAGI. The V segment lost 6 bases and the J segment 2 bases; nucleotides outside the gene matches: 7. In nucleotides, the CDR3 is TGTGCCAGCAGCGCAGTGGGACAGGGGACCTACGAGCAGTACTTC. It is translated as CASSAVGQGTYEQYF.

V is TRBV2 and J is TRBJ2-7; the D gene is possibly TRBD2 (5 bases). Trimming cost V 7 bases and J 0 bases, with 13 bases left between them. Germline assignment: CDR1 SNHLY and CDR2 FYNNEI. There are 14 residues in the CDR3. The CDR3 spells CASTGLANSYEQYF. CDR3 bases: TGTGCCAGCACAGGACTTGCAAACTCCTACGAGCAGTACTTC.

The chain combines TRBV9 with TRBJ2-7; tentatively, D is TRBD2 (6 bases). Trimming left V 1 base short and J 2 bases short, with 16 bases between. The CDR3 totals 16 residues. CDR1 SGDLS and CDR2 YYNGEE come from the germline V gene. The CDR3 coding sequence is TGTGCCAGCAGCGTATCTGGTAGCGGATACCCCTACGAGCAGTACTTC. Translating gives CASSVSGSGYPYEQYF.

V gene TRBV9 combines with J gene TRBJ2-3; the D is unclear. Trimming left V 0 bases short and J 1 base short, with 12 bases between. Germline loops: CDR1 SGDLS, CDR2 YYNGEE. The CDR3 runs 16 residues. As DNA, the CDR3 is TGTGCCAGCAGCGTAGGTGTAGGGAAGGGCACAGATACGCAGTATTTT. It is translated as CASSVGVGKGTDTQYF.

The rearrangement uses TRBV30 and TRBJ1-1, with unresolved D. CDR3 length: 13 residues. V was cut by 0 bases and J by 0 bases, with 5 bases left in between. CDR1 is GTSNPN, CDR2 SVGIG, per germline (reference sequence). CDR3 DNA sequence: TGTGCCTGGAGTGTTCAGCTGAACACTGAAGCTTTCTTT. Protein: CAWSVQLNTEAFF.

This rearrangement joins TRBV29-1 to TRBJ2-4; TRBD2 matches at 11 bases. CDR1 is SQVTM, CDR2 ANQGSEA, per germline. V dropped 4 bases and J dropped 8; count of bases not matched to a gene: 4. The CDR3 is 13 residues long. CDR3 nucleotides: TGCAGCGTTGCTAGCGGGAGGAGGGACATTCAGTACTTC. This sequence encodes CSVASGRRDIQYF.

The gene calls are TRBV7-9 and TRBJ1-2, with no clear D. The germline V gene has CDR1 SEHNR and CDR2 FQNEAQ (reference sequence). The length of the CDR3 is 18 residues. V was pared by 1 base and J by 0 bases, with 18 bases between. The CDR3 region has the DNA TGTGCCAGCAGCTTAGTCAGTTGGGCAGCCCTAACTAACTATGGCTACACCTTC. Translation gives CASSLVSWAALTNYGYTF.

V gene TRBV7-2 combines with J gene TRBJ2-7; 7 positions match TRBD2. The germline V gene has CDR1 SGHTA and CDR2 FQGNSA. This CDR3 has 15 amino acids. Losses at the gene ends were 6 bases for V and 1 base for J; bases not matched to a gene: 9. This CDR3 is CASSPRSGESYEQYF. The CDR3 coding sequence is TGTGCCAGCAGTCCCCGCAGCGGGGAATCCTACGAGCAGTACTTC.

The J gene is TRBJ1-2, the V gene TRBV30; TRBD1 matches at 8 bases. The CDR3 has 13 residues. The germline gives CDR1 GTSNPN, CDR2 SVGIG (reference sequence). The V gene end was trimmed by 2 bases and the J gene end by 4 bases; junction bases not matched to a gene: 3. CDR3 protein: CAWSLDRGYGYTF. The CDR3 bases are TGTGCCTGGAGTCTCGACAGGGGCTATGGCTACACCTTC. The whole variable domain, remainder taken from reference TRBV30 and TRBJ1-2, is SQTIHQWPATLVQPVGSPLSLECTVEGTSNPNLYWYRQAAGRGLQLLFYSVGIGQISSEVPQNLSASRPQDRQFILSSKKLLLSDSGFYLCAWSLDRGYGYTFGSGTRLTVV.

This chain links TRBV28 with TRBJ2-3; D unclear. V gave up 5 bases and J gave up 6 bases, with 6 bases separating them. This CDR3 has 11 residues. Germline assignment: CDR1 MDHEN and CDR2 SYDVKM. CDR3 sequence (DNA): TGTGCCAGCAGTCTCCAGGATACGCAGTATTTT. As protein: CASSLQDTQYF.

This rearrangement joins TRBV18 to TRBJ2-7, with 10 positions matching TRBD1. The CDR3 spans 15 residues. Losses at the gene ends were 6 bases for V and 0 bases for J; bases not matched to a gene: 5. In germline, CDR1 is KGHSH, CDR2 LQKENI. CDR3 nucleotide sequence: TGTGCCAGCTCCGCCGGGACAGGGGACTCCTACGAGCAGTACTTC. It translates to CASSAGTGDSYEQYF.

This chain uses TRBV7-9 with TRBJ2-2; D might be TRBD2 (5 bases). From germline, CDR1 is SEHNR and CDR2 FQNEAQ (reference sequence). The CDR3 sequence is 14 residues long. Trimming removed 10 bases at V and 8 bases at J, with 20 bases between. For the CDR3, the DNA is TGTGCCAACACGAGAGGGCCTAAAGGGGGGGAGCTGTTTTTT. Its protein is CANTRGPKGGELFF.

This clone was observed a few times. V and J are TRBV5-6 and TRBJ2-7; no reliable D call. This CDR3 is 14 amino acids long. Germline CDR1 SGHDT, CDR2 YYEEEE. V lost 4 bases and J 0 bases, leaving 11 bases between the germline ends. Here the CDR3 reads CASSRDLDSYEQYF. The CDR3, as DNA: TGTGCCAGCAGCCGAGACCTTGACTCCTACGAGCAGTACTTC. The full variable domain, in which reference TRBV5-6 and TRBJ2-7 provide the parts outside the CDR3, is DAGVTQSPTHLIKTRGQQVTLRCSPKSGHDTVSWYQQALGQGPQFIFQYYEEEERQRGNFPDRFSGHQFPNYSSELNVNALLLGDSALYLCASSRDLDSYEQYFGPGTRLTVT.

The chain combines TRBV5-4 with TRBJ1-1; the match to TRBD1 covers 8 bases. The ends lost 4 bases at V and 4 bases at J; junction bases unmatched: 6. This CDR3 is built from 14 residues. Germline V CDR1 and CDR2: SGHNT, YYREEE (reference sequence). The CDR3 sequence is CASSTETGGTEAFF. DNA of the CDR3: TGTGCCAGCAGCACCGAAACAGGGGGCACTGAAGCTTTCTTT.

The V and J genes are TRBV10-3 and TRBJ2-1; D is perhaps TRBD2 (5 bases). Germline V gene data show CDR1 as ENHRY and CDR2 as SYGVKD. CDR3 length: 14 amino acids. V gave up 0 bases and J gave up 5 bases, with 8 bases separating them. Here the CDR3 reads CAISESGRDNEQFF. DNA for the CDR3: TGTGCCATCAGTGAGTCGGGGAGAGACAATGAGCAGTTCTTC.

This sequence joins TRBV9 and TRBJ1-2; the D gene is possibly TRBD1 (5 bases). V was cut by 4 bases and J by 2 bases, with 15 bases left in between. This CDR3 is built from 15 residues. Germline V gene sequence: CDR1 SGDLS, CDR2 YYNGEE. This CDR3 reads CASSHTGRDNYGYTF. Written as DNA, the CDR3 is TGTGCCAGCAGCCATACGGGACGGGACAACTATGGCTACACCTTC.

J is TRBJ1-5 and V is TRBV19, with D possibly TRBD1 on 6 matching bases. Germline CDR1 reads LNHDA; CDR2 reads SQIVND (reference sequence). With 4 bases removed from V and 5 bases from J, the gap between germline ends came to 12 bases. The CDR3 is 14 residues long. The CDR3 is CASSTPQGDQPQHF. As DNA, the CDR3 is TGTGCCAGTAGTACACCACAGGGAGATCAGCCCCAGCATTTT.

J is TRBJ2-7 and V is TRBV4-1; maybe TRBD2 (6 bases). The CDR3 totals 17 residues. The germline CDR1 and CDR2 sequences are MGHRA and YSYEKL. The V end was cut by 0 bases, the J end by 5 bases, with 20 bases between. CDR3 nucleotide sequence: TGCGCCAGCAGCCAAGATGATTACGGATTACGGGGGAACGAGCAGTACTTC. Protein product: CASSQDDYGLRGNEQYF.

This clone came up a few times. V and J are TRBV7-8 and TRBJ2-7; D unclear. The CDR3 extends over 16 amino acids. Trimming removed 2 bases from V and 3 bases from J, with 17 bases in between. Germline values: CDR1 SGHVS, CDR2 FQNEAQ. CDR3 nucleotides: TGTGCCAGCAGCTTAAACTCCCCCAGGCAGAACTACGAGCAGTACTTC. It specifies CASSLNSPRQNYEQYF.

J is TRBJ1-3 and V is TRBV28; D is perhaps TRBD1 (5 bases). Germline V gene data show CDR1 as MDHEN and CDR2 as SYDVKM. V was clipped by 3 bases and J by 0 bases, with 12 bases between them. This CDR3 spans 16 amino acids. The CDR3 reads CASSLISGSSGNTIYF. In DNA, the CDR3 is TGTGCCAGCAGTTTGATCTCAGGGAGCTCTGGAAACACCATATATTTT.

The V call is TRBV7-3, the J call TRBJ2-2, with 12 bases lining up with TRBD2. J gave up 5 bases and V 6 bases, and 13 bases lay outside the gene matches. The germline gives CDR1 SGHTA, CDR2 FQGTGA. The CDR3 is 18 amino acids. The CDR3 is CASSLRTSGDKRTGELFF. The CDR3 DNA reads as TGTGCCAGCAGTCTCAGGACTAGCGGGGATAAGAGGACCGGGGAGCTGTTTTTT.

The CDR3 protein is CASSYSYGATGELFF. The CDR3 bases are TGTGCCAGCAGTTACTCGTACGGGGCTACCGGGGAGCTGTTTTTT. The V and J genes are TRBV6-5 and TRBJ2-2, with D tentatively TRBD1 or TRBD2 (5 bases each). Trimming took off 0 bases at V and 5 bases at J, with 10 bases between the two ends. The length of the CDR3 is 15 residues. CDR1 MNHEY and CDR2 SVGAGI come from the germline V gene.

V usage is TRBV5-5 and J usage is TRBJ1-2, with D possibly matching TRBD1 (6 bases). The CDR3 is 15 amino acids. V was pared by 3 bases and J by 5 bases, with 17 bases between. Germline V gives CDR1 SGHKS, CDR2 YYEKEE (reference sequence). CDR3 DNA: TGTGCCAGCAGCTACTTTCGGGGGCAGGTGTATGGCTACACCTTC. Its protein product is CASSYFRGQVYGYTF.

A remark on this clone: Other DNA variants within this sample encode the same CDR3. The CDR3 DNA follows: TGTGCCAGCAGCCAAGATCCAGGGCCTATGAACACTGAAGCTTTCTTT. This codes for CASSQDPGPMNTEAFF. V is TRBV4-2 and J is TRBJ1-1; D possibly corresponds to TRBD1 (5 bases). Germline CDR1 reads LGHNA; CDR2 reads YNFKEQ. Trimming took 0 bases from V and 0 from J, leaving 11 bases between them. The CDR3 has 16 amino acids.

The genes are TRBV6-6 and TRBJ1-2; possible D gene TRBD1, 6 bases. Germline assignment: CDR1 MNHNY and CDR2 SVGAGI (reference sequence). Trimming removed 0 bases at V and 6 bases at J, with 11 bases between. The CDR3 runs to 14 residues. The CDR3 protein is CASSYSTGAHGYTF. For the CDR3, the DNA is TGTGCCAGCAGTTACTCGACGGGGGCCCATGGCTACACCTTC.

This sequence joins TRBV5-6 and TRBJ2-1; either TRBD1 or TRBD2 may supply D (5 bases each). Between the trimmed V and J ends, which lost 4 bases and 2 bases, there was a span of 13 bases. CDR1 is SGHDT, CDR2 YYEEEE, per germline. This CDR3 spans 15 amino acids. CDR3 nucleotide sequence: TGTGCCAGCAGCCCCCGGGACGGGACCTACAATGAGCAGTTCTTC. Translation: CASSPRDGTYNEQFF.